This passage covers 10 T cell receptor beta chains from one sample sequenced in a study of PD-1 blockade in classical Hodgkin lymphoma. This table comes from immunoSEQ multiplex PCR, and its TCRdb copy is limited to in-frame clones, with some not included. The sample holds about 86,000 clones, 89% seen once. Each patient relapsed following autologous stem cell transplantation, and prior brentuximab vedotin exposure differed. The sequenced sample was peripheral blood mononuclear cells (PBMCs), obtained before the second cycle of nivolumab. These receptors were obtained from a human donor with classical Hodgkin lymphoma.

The chain is built from TRBV9 and TRBJ2-1, with 13 bases fitting TRBD2. The CDR3 spans 18 residues. Looked up from germline, CDR1 is SGDLS and CDR2 is YYNGEE. Germline trimming cut 1 base from V and 0 bases from J; bases unmatched to any gene: 4. The CDR3, as DNA: TGTGCCAGCAGCGTAAGGACTAGCGGGGGCCTCTCCTACAATGAGCAGTTCTTC. Amino acid sequence: CASSVRTSGGLSYNEQFF.

The rearrangement joins TRBV10-3 to TRBJ2-1; the D is unclear. V gave up 6 bases and J gave up 5 bases, with 5 bases separating them. The CDR3 has 11 amino acids. Germline loops: CDR1 ENHRY, CDR2 SYGVKD. CDR3 DNA sequence: TGTGCCATCAGCCTAGACAATGAGCAGTTCTTC. Its translation is CAISLDNEQFF.

The gene calls are TRBV4-2 and TRBJ2-7; 7 positions match TRBD2. The CDR3 loop spans 17 amino acids. V gave up 4 bases and J gave up 2 bases; unmatched junction bases: 14. Looked up from germline, CDR1 is LGHNA and CDR2 is YNFKEQ. The CDR3 reads CASSLNPSAGLTYEQYF. CDR3 DNA: TGTGCCAGCAGCCTAAATCCGTCAGCGGGGTTAACCTACGAGCAGTACTTC.

This sequence joins TRBV27 and TRBJ2-2; TRBD2 matches 9 bases. The CDR3 consists of 17 residues. CDR1 and CDR2 (germline): MNHEY, SMNVEV (reference sequence). With V trimmed by 0 bases and J by 4 bases, 6 bases remained unmatched. CDR3: CASSLSGGSGSTGELFF. In nucleotides, the CDR3 is TGTGCCAGCAGTTTATCGGGGGGTAGCGGGAGCACCGGGGAGCTGTTTTTT.

The V call is TRBV28, the J call TRBJ2-7; D unclear. The germline gives CDR1 MDHEN, CDR2 SYDVKM. V was shortened by 4 bases and J by 1 base, with 14 bases between the two germline ends. The CDR3 is made up of 15 amino acids. The CDR3 loop reads CASSSAHGQSYEQYF. CDR3 sequence (DNA): TGTGCCAGCAGTTCGGCGCATGGTCAATCCTACGAGCAGTACTTC.

The chain carries TRBV6-6 and TRBJ2-3; TRBD2 matches 9 bases. This CDR3 has 16 residues. With V trimmed by 6 bases and J by 2 bases, 9 bases remained unmatched. Germline V gene lookup returns CDR1 MNHNY and CDR2 SVGAGI (reference sequence). The CDR3 coding sequence is TGTGCCAGCAGCCCAACCGCGGGGGGGCTCACAGATACGCAGTATTTT. As protein: CASSPTAGGLTDTQYF.

This chain connects TRBV7-3 to TRBJ2-2, with a tentative D call TRBD2 (5 bases). CDR3 length: 14 amino acids. The germline CDR1 and CDR2 sequences are SGHTA and FQGTGA. Between the trimmed V and J ends, which lost 5 bases and 5 bases, there was a span of 12 bases. The CDR3 DNA is TGTGCCAGCAGCCCGGGGTGGGATACCGGGGAGCTGTTTTTT. This gives the protein CASSPGWDTGELFF.

The chain is built from TRBV27 and TRBJ2-1; 8 bases line up with TRBD2. V shed 8 bases, J shed 5 bases, and the junction held 8 bases outside the gene matches. Germline CDR1 and CDR2: MNHEY and SMNVEV (reference sequence). The CDR3 is 14 amino acids. The CDR3 DNA reads TGTGCCAGCGGACCGACTAGCGAGCACAATGAGCAGTTCTTC. The encoded protein is CASGPTSEHNEQFF.

The table lists this clone with a count of one. V gene TRBV6-1 combines with J gene TRBJ1-1; D is unresolved. This CDR3 is built from 14 residues. V was pared by 2 bases and J by 11 bases, with 18 bases between. Germline CDR1 is MNHNS and CDR2 is SASEGT. The CDR3 protein is CASSERAGQFLAFF. The CDR3 DNA is TGTGCCAGCAGTGAAAGGGCGGGCCAGTTCCTGGCTTTCTTT.

This clone was detected only once. The CDR3 region has the DNA TGTGCCAGCTCACCAAGCTGGTACTCTGGAAACACCATATATTTT. Its protein product is CASSPSWYSGNTIYF. The chain uses TRBV18 and TRBJ1-3; the D is unclear. The CDR3 spans 15 residues. The germline gives CDR1 KGHSH, CDR2 LQKENI. The V gene lost 2 bases and the J gene lost 0 bases, with 8 bases spanning the gap.